The clone carrying this TCR beta chain was recorded a few times. Its antigen is currently unknown. The V gene's germline CDR1 is MNHEY and CDR2 SMNVEV (reference sequence). The V end was cut by 3 bases, the J end by 0 bases, with 6 bases between. The CDR3 length is 14 residues. The data are from a study of T-cell memory formation after mild COVID-19. Study-wide results and caveats: Balance between CD4 and CD8 was seen in clones contracting day 15 to 85, and a CD4+ lean was seen in later expanders. The authors left the SARS-CoV-2 specificity of second-wave clones peaking on day 37 unconfirmed.

TCRdb recomputed calls from the 5' RACE reads with MiXCR, one row per CDR3 protein. The repertoire holds roughly 110,000 distinct CDR3 sequences, with approximately 14% as singletons. The sequenced sample was PBMCs or a T cell subset sorted from them (not recorded which). The gene calls are TRBV27 and TRBJ2-1; D is unclear. This clonotype was obtained from a man younger than 35 who had mild COVID-19 (a few samples of this study predate the infection). Cell type and time point are not known. CDR3 amino acids: CASSFLSSYNEQFF. The CDR3 bases are TGTGCCAGCAGTTTCCTGAGCTCCTACAATGAGCAGTTCTTC.